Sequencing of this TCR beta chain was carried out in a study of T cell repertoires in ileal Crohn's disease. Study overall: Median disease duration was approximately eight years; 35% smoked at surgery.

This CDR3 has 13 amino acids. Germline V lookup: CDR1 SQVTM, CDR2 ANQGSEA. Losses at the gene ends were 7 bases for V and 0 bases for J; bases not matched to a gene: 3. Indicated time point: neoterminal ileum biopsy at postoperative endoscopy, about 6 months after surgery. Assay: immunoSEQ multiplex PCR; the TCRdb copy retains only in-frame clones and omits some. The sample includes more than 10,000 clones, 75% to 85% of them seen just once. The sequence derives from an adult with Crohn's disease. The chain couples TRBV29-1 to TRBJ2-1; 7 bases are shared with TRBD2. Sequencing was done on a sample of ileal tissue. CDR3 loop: CSARTSSYNEQFF. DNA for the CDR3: TGCAGCGCGAGGACTAGCTCCTACAATGAGCAGTTCTTC.